This entry is about one TCR beta chain. The data stem from a study of shared clonotypes between healthy human individuals. About the study: A donor's plate count was three for CD4 naive and three for CD4 memory; CD8 naive had two and CD8 memory one.

V shed 11 bases, J shed 3 bases, and the junction held 11 bases outside the gene matches. The germline V gene encodes CDR1 MDHEN and CDR2 SYDVKM. The CDR3 has 14 residues. The assay was immunoSEQ multiplex PCR, and TCRdb's table has in-frame clones only and misses some. The sample consists of some 630,000 clones, about three quarters of them appearing once. The sequence was collected from a woman younger than 45 in good health. Sequencing input: memory CD4+ T cells sorted from blood. The subset here: CD45RA-negative fraction. V usage is TRBV28 and J usage is TRBJ2-5; 8 positions match TRBD2. CDR3 nucleotide sequence: TGTGCCGGGGGAGCGGCGGGAGGTGAAGAGACCCAGTACTTC. Its protein product is CAGGAAGGEETQYF.